The rows below give T cell receptor beta chains drawn from one sample of a study of post-analysis software for immune sequencing data. Via MiXCR, TCRdb re-called the PCR reads, giving one row per CDR3 protein. The data show just over 250,000 distinct CDR3 sequences, 35% to 40% seen once. Sequenced input: blood. The receptors derive from a girl aged 10 to 17 with multiple sclerosis. The CDR3 runs from the conserved cysteine through the conserved F or W. A D gene is named only where the DNA matches it firmly. Clone size is shown for a subset of rows, as once, few, many or a class of expanded clone.

D: -
V: TRBV20-1
J: TRBJ2-7
size: -
CDR3: CSAERAASLYEQYF
DNA: TGCAGTGCTGAGAGGGCAGCTTCTCTCTACGAGCAGTACTTC

D: -
V: TRBV11-1
J: TRBJ2-7
size: many
CDR3: CASSSRGGTGYEQYF
DNA: TGTGCCAGCAGCTCGAGGGGCGGGACCGGGTACGAGCAGTACTTC

D: TRBD1
V: TRBV4-1
J: TRBJ2-3
size: -
CDR3: CASSQDGTGGSTDTQYF
DNA: TGCGCCAGCAGCCAAGATGGAACAGGGGGGAGCACAGATACGCAGTATTTT

D: -
V: TRBV12-3/TRBV12-4
J: TRBJ2-7
size: -
CDR3: CASSLQGAGYEQYF
DNA: TGTGCCAGCAGTTTACAAGGGGCCGGCTACGAGCAGTACTTC

D: TRBD2
V: TRBV5-1
J: TRBJ2-1
size: -
CDR3: CASSLALAGGRSYNEQFF
DNA: TGCGCCAGCAGCTTGGCCCTAGCGGGAGGGAGGTCCTACAATGAGCAGTTCTTC

D: -
V: TRBV29-1
J: TRBJ1-3
size: few
CDR3: CSVEGRTGNTIYF
DNA: TGCAGCGTCGAGGGACGCACTGGAAACACCATATATTTT

D: -
V: TRBV29-1
J: TRBJ1-2
size: -
CDR3: CSVSGERYGYTF
DNA: TGCAGCGTCTCAGGGGAACGCTATGGCTACACCTTC

D: -
V: TRBV10-3
J: TRBJ1-2
size: -
CDR3: CAISASRGVGHTF
DNA: TGTGCCATCAGTGCGTCAAGGGGGGTTGGCCACACCTTC

D: TRBD1
V: TRBV5-5
J: TRBJ1-4
size: many
CDR3: CASSRGTAVNEKLFF
DNA: TGTGCCAGCAGCCGCGGGACAGCCGTCAATGAAAAACTGTTTTTT

D: -
V: TRBV7-9
J: TRBJ2-7
size: few
CDR3: CASSLGYSYEQYF
DNA: TGTGCCAGCAGCTTAGGATACTCCTACGAGCAGTACTTC

D: -
V: TRBV5-1
J: TRBJ1-5
size: few
CDR3: CASSLEGYSNQPQHF
DNA: TGCGCCAGCAGCTTGGAAGGGTATAGCAATCAGCCCCAGCATTTT

D: -
V: TRBV20-1
J: TRBJ2-1
size: many
CDR3: CSAREGDLRNEQFF
DNA: TGCAGTGCTAGAGAAGGGGACCTCCGCAATGAGCAGTTCTTC

D: TRBD2
V: TRBV6-7
J: TRBJ2-3
size: many
CDR3: CASMVAGGGDTQYF
DNA: TGTGCCAGCATGGTAGCGGGAGGGGGAGATACGCAGTATTTT

D: -
V: TRBV28
J: TRBJ2-7
size: -
CDR3: CASSFGPRGSQYEQYF
DNA: TGTGCCAGCAGTTTCGGCCCCCGGGGCAGCCAATACGAGCAGTACTTC

D: -
V: TRBV5-1
J: TRBJ2-1
size: once
CDR3: CASSLVGGWGLTGADYNEQFF
DNA: TGCGCCAGCAGCTTGGTAGGGGGGTGGGGGTTAACGGGGGCCGACTACAATGAGCAGTTCTTC

D: -
V: TRBV20-1
J: TRBJ2-3
size: -
CDR3: CRVRDPEGTQYF
DNA: TGCAGGGTTAGAGATCCGGAGGGAACGCAGTATTTT

D: -
V: TRBV20-1
J: TRBJ2-3
size: many
CDR3: CSARKSRDWGRDTQYF
DNA: TGCAGTGCTAGGAAGAGCCGGGACTGGGGTCGAGATACGCAGTATTTT

D: TRBD2
V: TRBV9
J: TRBJ2-1
size: many
CDR3: CASSVGSSGVREQFF
DNA: TGTGCCAGCAGCGTAGGTTCTAGCGGGGTCCGTGAGCAGTTCTTC

D: -
V: TRBV6-5
J: TRBJ2-5
size: -
CDR3: CASSYSVTIETQYF
DNA: TGTGCCAGCAGTTACTCGGTGACTATTGAGACCCAGTACTTC

D: -
V: TRBV28
J: TRBJ1-4
size: few
CDR3: CASSLIRGKLFF
DNA: TGTGCCAGCAGTTTAATAAGAGGAAAACTGTTTTTT

D: TRBD1
V: TRBV11-2
J: TRBJ1-2
size: many
CDR3: CASSLGDRVGYTF
DNA: TGTGCCAGCAGCTTAGGAGACAGGGTTGGCTACACCTTC

D: -
V: TRBV30
J: TRBJ1-2
size: -
CDR3: CAWSDPRGQSSYGYTF
DNA: TGTGCCTGGAGTGATCCCCGGGGGCAGTCGTCCTATGGCTACACCTTC

D: -
V: TRBV11-2
J: TRBJ2-5
size: many
CDR3: CASRFGATQYF
DNA: TGTGCCAGCAGATTCGGAGCGACCCAGTACTTC

D: -
V: TRBV12-3/TRBV12-4
J: TRBJ1-2
size: many
CDR3: CASSRDKGYGYTF
DNA: TGTGCCAGCAGCAGGGACAAGGGTTATGGCTACACCTTC

D: -
V: TRBV7-9
J: TRBJ2-2
size: -
CDR3: CASSHKSGSNTGELFF
DNA: TGTGCCAGCAGCCACAAGTCAGGGTCGAACACCGGGGAGCTGTTTTTT

D: TRBD1
V: TRBV20-1
J: TRBJ2-5
size: -
CDR3: CSAEDRGRVQETQYF
DNA: TGCAGTGCTGAGGACAGGGGACGCGTACAAGAGACCCAGTACTTC

D: -
V: TRBV10-3
J: TRBJ2-7
size: -
CDR3: CAIRAGAMAYEQYF
DNA: TGTGCCATCAGGGCTGGGGCGATGGCCTACGAGCAGTACTTC

D: -
V: TRBV7-9
J: TRBJ2-5
size: -
CDR3: CASSSDGTQGTRYF
DNA: TGTGCCAGCAGCAGTGACGGGACCCAAGGGACCCGGTACTTC

D: -
V: TRBV7-2
J: TRBJ2-7
size: -
CDR3: CASSLITDMRGEQYF
DNA: TGTGCCAGCAGCTTAATCACCGATATGAGGGGAGAGCAGTACTTC

D: TRBD1
V: TRBV19
J: TRBJ2-1
size: -
CDR3: CASSWTGAPNNEQFF
DNA: TGTGCCAGTAGTTGGACAGGGGCACCAAACAATGAGCAGTTCTTC

D: -
V: TRBV3-1
J: TRBJ1-4
size: -
CDR3: CASSPGEKLFF
DNA: TGTGCCAGCAGCCCCGGTGAAAAACTGTTTTTT

D: TRBD1
V: TRBV6-5
J: TRBJ2-1
size: -
CDR3: CASSYTRDRVETQFF
DNA: TGTGCCAGCAGTTACACCCGTGACAGGGTGGAGACCCAGTTCTTC

D: -
V: TRBV11-2
J: TRBJ2-5
size: many
CDR3: CASSLDGLVRGGRLGETQYF
DNA: TGTGCCAGCAGCTTAGATGGATTGGTGCGGGGCGGAAGGCTGGGGGAGACCCAGTACTTC

D: -
V: TRBV15
J: TRBJ2-1
size: -
CDR3: CATSRASSYNEQFF
DNA: TGTGCCACCAGCAGAGCCAGCTCCTACAATGAGCAGTTCTTC

D: TRBD2
V: TRBV3-1
J: TRBJ2-1
size: many
CDR3: CASSGLAGDREQFF
DNA: TGTGCCAGCAGCGGACTAGCGGGAGACCGTGAGCAGTTCTTC

D: -
V: TRBV7-9
J: TRBJ1-6
size: few
CDR3: CASSSMGGPNSPLHF
DNA: TGTGCCAGCAGCTCAATGGGGGGTCCAAATTCACCCCTCCACTTT

D: -
V: TRBV25-1
J: TRBJ1-4
size: many
CDR3: CASSRVSEKLFF
DNA: TGTGCCAGCTCCAGGGTCAGTGAAAAACTGTTTTTT

D: TRBD2
V: TRBV5-6
J: TRBJ2-5
size: -
CDR3: CVSSSAGGPTETQYF
DNA: TGTGTCAGCAGCTCCGCGGGGGGGCCCACAGAGACCCAGTACTTC

D: -
V: TRBV12-3/TRBV12-4
J: TRBJ1-5
size: many
CDR3: CASSLGVYQPQHF
DNA: TGTGCCAGCAGCCTTGGGGTATATCAGCCCCAGCATTTT

D: -
V: TRBV5-1
J: TRBJ2-7
size: few
CDR3: CASSLVVGATSGHNEQYF
DNA: TGCGCCAGCAGCTTGGTAGTCGGGGCGACTAGTGGCCACAATGAGCAGTACTTC

D: TRBD1
V: TRBV28
J: TRBJ2-7
size: -
CDR3: CASSLGPGQGSYEQYF
DNA: TGTGCCAGCAGTCTTGGACCGGGACAGGGGTCCTACGAGCAGTACTTC

D: -
V: TRBV24-1
J: TRBJ2-1
size: -
CDR3: CATSGGNEQFF
DNA: TGTGCCACCAGTGGGGGGAATGAGCAGTTCTTC

D: TRBD1
V: TRBV29-1
J: TRBJ2-5
size: many
CDR3: CSVTGTGGLWEQYF
DNA: TGCAGCGTTACCGGGACAGGCGGGTTATGGGAGCAGTACTTC

D: TRBD2
V: TRBV29-1
J: TRBJ2-5
size: many
CDR3: CSVARLAGGPSETQYF
DNA: TGCAGCGTCGCGCGACTAGCGGGAGGGCCGTCGGAGACCCAGTACTTC

D: -
V: TRBV7-9
J: TRBJ2-7
size: many
CDR3: CASSRALAPYEQYF
DNA: TGTGCCAGCAGTCGGGCACTCGCTCCCTACGAGCAGTACTTC

D: -
V: TRBV7-9
J: TRBJ2-2
size: few
CDR3: CASSLTTGPERTGELFF
DNA: TGTGCCAGCAGCCTCACGACGGGACCCGAAAGAACCGGGGAGCTGTTTTTT

D: -
V: TRBV10-3
J: TRBJ1-3
size: few
CDR3: CAIAQPSDAGNTIYF
DNA: TGTGCCATAGCTCAGCCTTCAGACGCTGGAAACACCATATATTTT

D: -
V: TRBV12-3/TRBV12-4
J: TRBJ2-1
size: few
CDR3: CVSSFVHEQFF
DNA: TGTGTCAGCAGTTTTGTACATGAGCAGTTCTTC

D: -
V: TRBV27
J: TRBJ1-3
size: -
CDR3: CASSRKTRNTIYF
DNA: TGTGCCAGCAGTCGAAAAACCCGGAACACCATATATTTT

D: TRBD1
V: TRBV12-3/TRBV12-4
J: TRBJ1-2
size: once
CDR3: CASSPGQGREKGYTF
DNA: TGTGCCAGCAGCCCGGGACAGGGGAGGGAAAAAGGCTACACCTTC

D: TRBD2
V: TRBV20-1
J: TRBJ2-1
size: many
CDR3: CSASAPGGTSGTEGFF
DNA: TGCAGTGCTAGCGCACCGGGGGGGACTAGCGGGACGGAGGGGTTCTTC

D: -
V: TRBV12-3/TRBV12-4
J: TRBJ1-2
size: many
CDR3: CASSLSGQGGYTF
DNA: TGTGCCAGCAGTCTATCAGGCCAGGGAGGCTACACCTTC